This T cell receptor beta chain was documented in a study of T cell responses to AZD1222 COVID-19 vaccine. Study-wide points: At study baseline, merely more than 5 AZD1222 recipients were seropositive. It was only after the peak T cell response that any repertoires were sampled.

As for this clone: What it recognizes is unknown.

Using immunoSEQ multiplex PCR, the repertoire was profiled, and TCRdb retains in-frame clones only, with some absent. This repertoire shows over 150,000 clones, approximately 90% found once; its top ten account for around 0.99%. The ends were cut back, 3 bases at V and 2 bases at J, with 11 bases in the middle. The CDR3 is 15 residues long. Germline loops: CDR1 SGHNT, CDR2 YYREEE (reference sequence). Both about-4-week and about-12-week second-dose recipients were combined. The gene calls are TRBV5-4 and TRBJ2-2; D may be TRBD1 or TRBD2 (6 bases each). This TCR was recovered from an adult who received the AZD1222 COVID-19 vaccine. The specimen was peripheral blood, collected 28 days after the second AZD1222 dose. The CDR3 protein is CASSSTGANTGELFF. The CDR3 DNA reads TGTGCCAGCAGCTCGACGGGGGCAAACACCGGGGAGCTGTTTTTT.